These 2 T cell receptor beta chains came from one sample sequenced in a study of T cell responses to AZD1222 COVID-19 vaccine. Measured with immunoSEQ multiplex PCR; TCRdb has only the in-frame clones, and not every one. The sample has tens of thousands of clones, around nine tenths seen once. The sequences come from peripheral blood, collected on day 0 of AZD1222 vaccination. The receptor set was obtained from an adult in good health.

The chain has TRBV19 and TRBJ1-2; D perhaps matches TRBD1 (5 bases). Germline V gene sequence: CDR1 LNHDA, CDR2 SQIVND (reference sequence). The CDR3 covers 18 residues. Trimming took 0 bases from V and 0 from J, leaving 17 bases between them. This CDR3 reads CASSIDLLRGPSNYGYTF. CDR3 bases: TGTGCCAGTAGTATAGATCTATTAAGGGGACCTTCTAACTATGGCTACACCTTC.

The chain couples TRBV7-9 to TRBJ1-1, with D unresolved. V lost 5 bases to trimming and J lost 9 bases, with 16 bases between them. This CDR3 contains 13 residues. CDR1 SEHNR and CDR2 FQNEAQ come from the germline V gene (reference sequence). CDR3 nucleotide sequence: TGTGCCAGCAGCCCACTCGAGTTGCTAAAAGCTTTCTTT. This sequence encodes CASSPLELLKAFF.